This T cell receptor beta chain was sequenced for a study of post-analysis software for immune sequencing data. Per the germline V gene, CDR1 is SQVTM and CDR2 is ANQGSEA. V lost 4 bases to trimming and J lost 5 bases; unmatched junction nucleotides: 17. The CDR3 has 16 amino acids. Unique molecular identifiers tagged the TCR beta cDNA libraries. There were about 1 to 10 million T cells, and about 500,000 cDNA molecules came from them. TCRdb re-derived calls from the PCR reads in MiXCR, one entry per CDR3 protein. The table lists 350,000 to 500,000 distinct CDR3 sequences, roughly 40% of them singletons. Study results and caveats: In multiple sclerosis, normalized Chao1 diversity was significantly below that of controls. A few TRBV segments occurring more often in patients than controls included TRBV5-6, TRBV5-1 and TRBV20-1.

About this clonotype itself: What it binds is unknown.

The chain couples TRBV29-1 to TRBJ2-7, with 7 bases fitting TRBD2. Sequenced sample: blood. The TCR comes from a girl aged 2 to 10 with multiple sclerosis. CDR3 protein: CSVAPYQAGLSHEQYF. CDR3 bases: TGCAGCGTTGCTCCTTATCAAGCGGGGCTGAGCCACGAGCAGTACTTC.